These 29 T cell receptor beta chains share one sample of origin, sequenced in a study of PD-1 blockade in classical Hodgkin lymphoma. The data were produced by immunoSEQ multiplex PCR, yet TCRdb's version contains in-frame clones alone and is incomplete. The data hold about 98,000 clones, with roughly 92% observed a single time. Patients all relapsed after autologous stem cell transplantation, and there was variation in brentuximab vedotin exposure. Sample: peripheral blood mononuclear cells (PBMCs), taken at baseline. The source of these receptors is a human donor with classical Hodgkin lymphoma.

CDR3 residues: CASSLALSPNSPYEQYF. The CDR3 DNA follows: TGTGCCAGCAGCTTAGCCTTATCCCCCAACAGCCCCTACGAGCAGTACTTC. V gene TRBV11-2 combines with J gene TRBJ2-7, with D uncertain. V was cut by 1 base and J by 2 bases, with 18 bases left in between. The CDR3 contains 17 residues. Looked up from germline, CDR1 is SGHAT and CDR2 is FQNNGV.

The chain uses TRBV5-1 and TRBJ1-3; the D is unclear. Trimming pared 6 bases from V and 2 bases from J, leaving 18 bases between. CDR1 and CDR2 (germline): SGHRS, YFSETQ. CDR3 size: 16 residues. The CDR3 region has the DNA TGCGCCAGCAACTCCGACGGGTCTATCCCTGGAAACACCATATATTTT. Translation: CASNSDGSIPGNTIYF.

The chain couples TRBV5-1 to TRBJ2-1, with 9 bases matching TRBD1. The germline gives CDR1 SGHRS, CDR2 YFSETQ. The length of the CDR3 is 14 residues. Trimming removed 4 bases from V and 5 bases from J; junction bases left unmatched: 4. CDR3 DNA: TGCGCCAGCAGCCGGACAGGGGAAGACAATGAGCAGTTCTTC. It is translated as CASSRTGEDNEQFF. Looking up the rest from reference TRBV5-1 and TRBJ2-1 gives the full variable domain: KAGVTQTPRYLIKTRGQQVTLSCSPISGHRSVSWYQQTPGQGLQFLFEYFSETQRNKGNFPGRFSGRQFSNSRSEMNVSTLELGDSALYLCASSRTGEDNEQFFGPGTRLTVL.

This chain connects TRBV2 to TRBJ1-1; 7 nucleotides match TRBD1. The length of the CDR3 is 14 residues. CDR1 and CDR2 (germline): SNHLY, FYNNEI. The trim removed 4 bases at V and 4 bases at J, leaving 6 bases unmatched. This CDR3 reads CASSARTGGTEAFF. CDR3 in DNA: TGTGCCAGCAGTGCCCGGACAGGTGGCACTGAAGCTTTCTTT.

This chain joins TRBV5-6 and TRBJ2-1; 7 nucleotides agree with TRBD2. CDR3 length: 13 amino acids. The J segment lost 9 bases and the V segment lost 0 bases, leaving 3 bases of the junction unmatched. Germline CDR1 is SGHDT and CDR2 is YYEEEE. Here the CDR3 DNA reads TGTGCCAGCAGCTTGGGGACGGGGGGTGAGCAGTTCTTC. Its translation is CASSLGTGGEQFF.

The chain is built from TRBV12-5 and TRBJ2-3; TRBD2 agrees at 14 bases. Germline CDR1 LGHNT, CDR2 FRNRAP. This CDR3 comprises 17 residues. Trimming cost V 6 bases and J 4 bases; bases outside gene matches: 9. CDR3 in DNA: TGTGCTAGTGGCCCCGGGACTAGCGGGAGTAGCGCAGATACGCAGTATTTT. It translates to CASGPGTSGSSADTQYF.

This clone was detected only once. The chain carries TRBV25-1 and TRBJ1-1, with 10 bases aligning to TRBD1. Germline V gene lookup returns CDR1 MGHDK and CDR2 SYGVNS. This CDR3 has 14 residues. Trimming cost V 1 base and J 7 bases; bases outside gene matches: 3. The CDR3 region is CASSELGTGDEAFF. The DNA for the CDR3 is TGTGCCAGCAGTGAATTGGGGACAGGGGATGAAGCTTTCTTT.

The chain recombines TRBV7-2 with TRBJ2-3; D gene ambiguous. CDR1 and CDR2 (germline): SGHTA, FQGNSA. Trimming took 5 bases from V and 0 from J, leaving 12 bases between them. The CDR3 is 15 residues long. The CDR3 is CASSQAGDSTDTQYF. The CDR3 DNA reads TGTGCCAGCAGCCAAGCAGGAGATAGCACAGATACGCAGTATTTT.

The chain recombines TRBV5-1 with TRBJ1-2; 9 bases are shared with TRBD1. This CDR3 has 15 residues. Unmatched junction bases numbered 8, after V lost 0 bases and J lost 8 bases. Germline V gene lookup returns CDR1 SGHRS and CDR2 YFSETQ. CDR3 sequence (DNA): TGCGCCAGCAGCTTGGGCGGGACAGGGCCTGAGGGCTACACCTTC. It yields the protein CASSLGGTGPEGYTF.

This chain uses TRBV7-9 with TRBJ1-4; D ambiguous. CDR1 SEHNR and CDR2 FQNEAQ come from the germline V gene (reference sequence). Trimming left V 5 bases short and J 0 bases short, with 7 bases between. The CDR3 covers 14 residues. CDR3 coding DNA: TGTGCCAGCAGCCGGGAAGCAACTAATGAAAAACTGTTTTTT. Protein product: CASSREATNEKLFF.

The DNA for the CDR3 is TGTGCCAGCAGCAAAGTTTCTGGGGAGAGCAGGACATTCTTGAACACTGAAGCTTTCTTT. Translating it yields CASSKVSGESRTFLNTEAFF. This chain joins TRBV21-1 and TRBJ1-1. TRBV21-1 is labeled a pseudogene. The CDR3 covers 20 residues.

The genes are TRBV30 and TRBJ1-2; the D gene is possibly TRBD1 (6 bases). This CDR3 has 17 amino acids. CDR1 and CDR2 (germline): GTSNPN, SVGIG (reference sequence). V dropped 0 bases and J dropped 0 bases, with 17 bases sitting between them. CDR3 DNA: TGTGCCTGGAGTGTTCTGGAAAGGGGGTATACTAACTATGGCTACACCTTC. Protein: CAWSVLERGYTNYGYTF.

This chain links TRBV7-9 with TRBJ2-5, with D possibly matching TRBD2 (6 bases). The CDR3 contains 17 residues. The V end was cut by 7 bases, the J end by 2 bases, with 23 bases between. The germline V gene has CDR1 SEHNR and CDR2 FQNEAQ (reference sequence). DNA of the CDR3: TGTGCCAGCACTTCGGGGCAGCACGGGCGGGAACAAGAGACCCAGTACTTC. As protein: CASTSGQHGREQETQYF. Full variable domain (remainder filled in from reference TRBV7-9 and TRBJ2-5): DTGVSQNPRHKITKRGQNVTFRCDPISEHNRLYWYRQTLGQGPEFLTYFQNEAQLEKSRLLSDRFSAERPKGSFSTLEIQRTEQGDSAMYLCASTSGQHGREQETQYFGPGTRLLVL.

Worth noting for this clone: One end of the junction is discordant with germline, which a read error may explain. This sample also contains other DNA sequences that code for the same CDR3. The chain joins TRBV5-1 to TRBJ2-1; 10 bases line up with TRBD1. The CDR3 covers 14 residues. Germline V lookup: CDR1 SGHRS, CDR2 YFSETQ. For the CDR3, the DNA is TGCGCCAGCTCCGGGACAGGGGTTTTGGGTGAGCAATTCTTC. Translated, it gives CASSGTGVLGEQFF.

The genes are TRBV28 and TRBJ1-1; D may be TRBD1 (6 bases). This CDR3 region has 16 residues. V lost 5 bases and J lost 0, with 16 bases in between. CDR1 is MDHEN, CDR2 SYDVKM, per germline. CDR3 residues: CASSHHGQPMNTEAFF. For the CDR3, the DNA is TGTGCCAGCAGTCATCATGGACAGCCAATGAACACTGAAGCTTTCTTT.

This sequence joins TRBV7-2 and TRBJ1-1, with TRBD1 as a possible D gene (5 bases). Germline V gene lookup returns CDR1 SGHTA and CDR2 FQGNSA. The length of the CDR3 is 15 residues. The germline V and J ends were trimmed by 2 bases and 1 base, with 11 bases remaining between them. Written as DNA, the CDR3 is TGTGCCAGCAGCTTATCCGGGACGGCGAACACTGAAGCTTTCTTT. It is translated as CASSLSGTANTEAFF.

The table lists this clone with a count of one. The chain employs TRBV6-5 and TRBJ2-5, with TRBD1 identical over 10 bases. Trimming removed 6 bases from V and 1 base from J; junction bases left unmatched: 5. Germline values: CDR1 MNHEY, CDR2 SVGAGI. This CDR3 is built from 15 residues. In DNA form, the CDR3 reads TGTGCCAGCAGCTTCGGGACAGGGGCCCAAGAGACCCAGTACTTC. It is translated as CASSFGTGAQETQYF.

This chain joins TRBV9 and TRBJ2-2; possibly TRBD2 for D (5 bases). CDR1 is SGDLS, CDR2 YYNGEE, per germline. Trimming pared 5 bases from V and 15 bases from J, leaving 26 bases between. The CDR3 is 15 residues long. CDR3 sequence: CASSLATRGRGALFF. The CDR3 nucleotides are TGTGCCAGCAGTTTAGCGACGAGAGGGAGAGGTGCCTTGTTTTTT.

The chain employs TRBV10-2 and TRBJ1-1, with 7 bases that match TRBD1. Unmatched junction bases numbered 4, after V lost 6 bases and J lost 6 bases. CDR1 is WSHSY, CDR2 SAAADI, per germline. The CDR3 loop spans 12 amino acids. CDR3 loop: CASSRDSPEAFF. For the CDR3, the DNA is TGCGCCAGCAGCCGGGACAGCCCTGAAGCTTTCTTT.

This clone was detected only a few times. The J gene is TRBJ2-6, the V gene TRBV28; either TRBD1 or TRBD2 may supply D (5 bases each). Germline CDR1 and CDR2: MDHEN and SYDVKM. This CDR3 has 18 residues. V was clipped by 7 bases and J by 1 base, with 20 bases between them. CDR3 amino acids: CASIPTRGDVSGANVLTF. Written as DNA, the CDR3 is TGTGCCAGCATTCCCACCCGAGGGGATGTATCTGGGGCCAACGTCCTGACTTTC.

The gene calls are TRBV5-1 and TRBJ2-1; D may correspond to TRBD1 or TRBD2 (5 bases each). The CDR3 runs 16 residues. V was clipped by 0 bases and J by 0 bases, with 10 bases between them. Germline V gives CDR1 SGHRS, CDR2 YFSETQ. CDR3 sequence (DNA): TGCGCCAGCAGCTTGGGGGGGTCTAGCTCCTACAATGAGCAGTTCTTC. Translation gives CASSLGGSSSYNEQFF.

V gene TRBV19 combines with J gene TRBJ1-2, with TRBD1 matching 8 bases. V was pared by 9 bases and J by 2 bases, with 2 bases of the junction left unmatched. The CDR3 covers 12 residues. Germline CDR1 and CDR2: LNHDA and SQIVND (reference sequence). This CDR3 reads CASQGANYGYTF. The CDR3 DNA reads as TGTGCCAGCCAGGGGGCGAACTATGGCTACACCTTC.

The chain recombines TRBV5-1 with TRBJ2-5; 12 bases match TRBD2. The V and J ends lost 3 bases and 1 base, in that order; junction bases with no gene match: 10. The CDR3 totals 18 residues. Germline CDR1 and CDR2: SGHRS and YFSETQ. The CDR3 is CASSWTGGLAGLQETQYF. The CDR3 DNA sequence: TGCGCCAGCAGCTGGACCGGCGGACTAGCGGGACTCCAAGAGACCCAGTACTTC.

The chain carries TRBV27 and TRBJ2-7; either TRBD1 or TRBD2 may supply D (5 bases each). The V gene's germline CDR1 is MNHEY and CDR2 SMNVEV (reference sequence). Trimming pared 7 bases from V and 7 bases from J, leaving 23 bases between. CDR3 size: 15 residues. In DNA form, the CDR3 reads TGTGCCAGCACCCCCGACCCGGGACCCGGTAAAGAGCAGTACTTC. This sequence encodes CASTPDPGPGKEQYF.

The chain recombines TRBV28 with TRBJ2-7; D is perhaps TRBD1 (5 bases). V dropped 1 base and J dropped 3 bases, with 7 bases sitting between them. The CDR3 covers 13 residues. CDR1 and CDR2 from the germline V gene are MDHEN and SYDVKM. This CDR3 reads CASSLLGRYEQYF. CDR3 sequence (DNA): TGTGCCAGCAGTTTATTGGGGCGCTACGAGCAGTACTTC.

The chain uses TRBV6-1 and TRBJ2-1, with TRBD2 matching 13 bases. This CDR3 is 15 amino acids long. The germline CDR1 and CDR2 sequences are MNHNS and SASEGT. V was clipped by 3 bases and J by 12 bases; unmatched bases: 8. The CDR3 is CASSDTGLAGILQFF. The CDR3 nucleotides read TGTGCCAGCAGTGATACGGGACTAGCGGGAATCCTGCAGTTCTTC.

The J gene is TRBJ2-7, the V gene TRBV4-1, with D unresolved. Trimming pared 2 bases from V and 4 bases from J, leaving 21 bases between. The CDR3 sequence is 17 residues long. The V gene's germline CDR1 is MGHRA and CDR2 YSYEKL. The CDR3 DNA sequence: TGCGCCAGCAGCCAATTGCCCGTGGCCACTAAGAAATACGAGCAGTACTTC. This codes for CASSQLPVATKKYEQYF.

The chain has TRBV7-9 and TRBJ2-2; D perhaps matches TRBD2 (6 bases). V lost 6 bases to trimming and J lost 6 bases, with 11 bases between them. The CDR3 runs 13 residues. Looked up from germline, CDR1 is SEHNR and CDR2 is FQNEAQ (reference sequence). The CDR3 sequence: CASSPGGAGELFF. CDR3 sequence (DNA): TGTGCCAGCAGTCCAGGCGGGGCCGGGGAGCTGTTTTTT.

V is TRBV5-1 and J is TRBJ1-2; D possibly corresponds to TRBD1 (5 bases). The CDR3 runs to 18 residues. Germline loops: CDR1 SGHRS, CDR2 YFSETQ. V was clipped by 0 bases and J by 3 bases, with 21 bases between them. Here the CDR3 reads CASSLAGDGGLGDYGYTF. CDR3 nucleotides: TGCGCCAGCAGCTTGGCCGGTGACGGAGGTCTGGGGGACTATGGCTACACCTTC.